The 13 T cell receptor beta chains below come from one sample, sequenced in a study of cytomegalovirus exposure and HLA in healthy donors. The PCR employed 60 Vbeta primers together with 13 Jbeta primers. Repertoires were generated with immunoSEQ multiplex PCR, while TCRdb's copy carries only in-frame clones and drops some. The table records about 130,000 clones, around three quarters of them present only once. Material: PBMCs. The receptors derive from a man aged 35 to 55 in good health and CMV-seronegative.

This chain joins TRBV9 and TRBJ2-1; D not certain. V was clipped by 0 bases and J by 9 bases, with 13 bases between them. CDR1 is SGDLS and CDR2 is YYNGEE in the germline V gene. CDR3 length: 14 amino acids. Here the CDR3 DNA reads TGTGCCAGCAGCGTAGCCAGGTCCCCTGGTGAGCAGTTCTTC. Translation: CASSVARSPGEQFF.

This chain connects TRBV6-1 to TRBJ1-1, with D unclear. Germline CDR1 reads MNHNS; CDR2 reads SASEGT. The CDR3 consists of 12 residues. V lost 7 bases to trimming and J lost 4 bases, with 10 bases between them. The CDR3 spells CASNPAGTEAFF. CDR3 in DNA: TGTGCCAGCAACCCCGCCGGCACTGAAGCTTTCTTT.

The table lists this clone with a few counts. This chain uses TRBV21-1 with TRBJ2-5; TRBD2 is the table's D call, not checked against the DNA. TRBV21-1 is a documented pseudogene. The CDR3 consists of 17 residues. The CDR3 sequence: CASSKLAGVPFWETQYF. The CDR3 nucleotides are TGTGCCAGCAGCAAGCTAGCGGGAGTTCCGTTTTGGGAGACCCAGTACTTC.

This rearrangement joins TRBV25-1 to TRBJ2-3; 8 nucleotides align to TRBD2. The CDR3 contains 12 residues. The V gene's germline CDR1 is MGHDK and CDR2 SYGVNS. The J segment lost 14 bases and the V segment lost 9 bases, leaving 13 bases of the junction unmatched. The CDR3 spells CASGPGLGITYF. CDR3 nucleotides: TGTGCCAGTGGGCCGGGACTAGGAATCACGTATTTT.

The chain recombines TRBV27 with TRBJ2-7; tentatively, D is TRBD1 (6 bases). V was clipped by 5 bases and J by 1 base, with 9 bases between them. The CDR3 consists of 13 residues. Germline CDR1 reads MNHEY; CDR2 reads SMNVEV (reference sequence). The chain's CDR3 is CASSRDTSYEQYF. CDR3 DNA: TGTGCCAGCAGTCGGGACACTTCCTACGAGCAGTACTTC.

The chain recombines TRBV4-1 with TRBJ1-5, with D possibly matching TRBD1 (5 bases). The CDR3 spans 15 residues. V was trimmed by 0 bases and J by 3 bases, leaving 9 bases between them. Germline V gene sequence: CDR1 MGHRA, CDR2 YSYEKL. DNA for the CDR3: TGCGCCAGCAGCCAAGATCCAGGGATCAATCAGCCCCAGCATTTT. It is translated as CASSQDPGINQPQHF.

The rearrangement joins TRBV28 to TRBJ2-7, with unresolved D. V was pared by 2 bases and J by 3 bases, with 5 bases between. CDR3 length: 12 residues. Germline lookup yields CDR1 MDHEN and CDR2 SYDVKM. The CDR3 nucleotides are TGTGCCAGCAGTTTAATCAGCTACGAGCAGTACTTC. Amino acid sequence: CASSLISYEQYF.

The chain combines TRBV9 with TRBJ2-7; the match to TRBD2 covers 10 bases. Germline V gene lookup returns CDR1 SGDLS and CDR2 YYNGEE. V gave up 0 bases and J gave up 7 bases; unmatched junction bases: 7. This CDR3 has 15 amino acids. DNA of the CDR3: TGTGCCAGCAGCGTAGCCAGCGGGGGGGCTGGGGAGCAGTACTTC. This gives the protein CASSVASGGAGEQYF.

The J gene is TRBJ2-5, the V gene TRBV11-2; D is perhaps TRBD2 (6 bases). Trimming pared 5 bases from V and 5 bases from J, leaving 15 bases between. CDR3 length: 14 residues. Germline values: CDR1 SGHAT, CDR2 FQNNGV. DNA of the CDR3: TGTGCCAGCAGCCCAACGGGGGTCGGGGAGACCCAGTACTTC. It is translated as CASSPTGVGETQYF.

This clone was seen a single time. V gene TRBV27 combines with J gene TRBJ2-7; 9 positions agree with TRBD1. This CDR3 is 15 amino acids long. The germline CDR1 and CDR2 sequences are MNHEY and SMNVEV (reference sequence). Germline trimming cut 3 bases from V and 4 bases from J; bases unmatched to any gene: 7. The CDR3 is CASSFLGQGTYEQYF. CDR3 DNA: TGTGCCAGCAGTTTCTTAGGACAGGGGACTTACGAGCAGTACTTC.

The CDR3 loop reads CASSVDVLRGRENYGYTF. The CDR3 nucleotides are TGTGCCAGCAGCGTAGATGTATTGAGAGGGCGGGAAAACTATGGCTACACCTTC. The rearrangement joins TRBV9 to TRBJ1-2; D is unresolved. The CDR3 consists of 18 residues. Germline CDR1 SGDLS, CDR2 YYNGEE. The V end lost 0 bases, the J end lost 2 bases, and 20 bases lay between the germline ends.

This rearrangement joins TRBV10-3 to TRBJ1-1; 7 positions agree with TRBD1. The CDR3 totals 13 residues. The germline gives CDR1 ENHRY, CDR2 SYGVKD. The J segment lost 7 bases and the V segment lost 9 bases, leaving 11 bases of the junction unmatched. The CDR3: CAISTPDRVEAFF. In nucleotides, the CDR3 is TGTGCCATATCCACCCCAGACAGGGTTGAAGCTTTCTTT.

Written as DNA, the CDR3 is TGTGCCAGCAGTTTACAGGGGGCCAATCAGCCCCAGCATTTT. Its translation is CASSLQGANQPQHF. V gene TRBV27 combines with J gene TRBJ1-5; 8 positions agree with TRBD1. Germline CDR1 reads MNHEY; CDR2 reads SMNVEV (reference sequence). The CDR3 spans 14 residues. Germline trimming cut 2 bases from V and 3 bases from J; bases unmatched to any gene: 0.